The 13 T cell receptor beta chains below were found in one sample sequenced in a study of cytomegalovirus exposure and HLA in healthy donors. PCR primers comprised 60 Vbeta and 13 Jbeta primers. Only in-frame clones appear in the TCRdb table, and some are missing; sequencing was by immunoSEQ multiplex PCR. This table holds over 55,000 clones, roughly 83% found once. Sequenced material: PBMCs. The source is a man aged 35 to 55 in good health and CMV-seronegative.

This clone was observed a single time. The chain joins TRBV5-4 to TRBJ2-7; D is perhaps TRBD1 (6 bases). Trimming took off 0 bases at V and 2 bases at J, with 15 bases between the two ends. The CDR3 is made up of 16 amino acids. In germline, CDR1 is SGHNT, CDR2 YYREEE (reference sequence). Here the CDR3 reads CASSLGGGGGTYEQYF. CDR3 bases: TGTGCCAGCAGCTTGGGAGGTGGGGGCGGAACCTACGAGCAGTACTTC.

This clone was observed once. V is TRBV21-1 and J is TRBJ1-2; the D segment call TRBD1 is taken from the table without a DNA check. TRBV21-1 is labeled a pseudogene. The CDR3 runs 13 residues. The CDR3 DNA is TGTGCCAGCAGCAAGGACAGGGGGCGCGGCTACACCTTC. Its translation: CASSKDRGRGYTF.

This sequence joins TRBV5-6 and TRBJ2-2; 7 positions agree with TRBD2. There are 14 residues in the CDR3. Unmatched junction bases numbered 8, after V lost 9 bases and J lost 3 bases. CDR1 is SGHDT, CDR2 YYEEEE, per germline. The CDR3 nucleotides are TGTGCCACCCGGGGAGGGCTGGACACCGGGGAGCTGTTTTTT. Amino acids: CATRGGLDTGELFF.

This chain connects TRBV19 to TRBJ1-5; 7 bases map to TRBD1. Germline V lookup: CDR1 LNHDA, CDR2 SQIVND (reference sequence). The CDR3 contains 15 residues. The J segment lost 2 bases and the V segment lost 3 bases, leaving 4 bases of the junction unmatched. The CDR3 region has the DNA TGTGCCAGTAGTATTGGGACAGCTCGCAATCAGCCCCAGCATTTT. Translating gives CASSIGTARNQPQHF.

This chain links TRBV5-1 with TRBJ1-1, with D uncertain. This CDR3 contains 14 residues. Germline V gene sequence: CDR1 SGHRS, CDR2 YFSETQ. Deletions cut 4 bases from V and 3 bases from J, with 13 bases between. CDR3 amino acids: CASSINLGDTEAFF. The CDR3 nucleotides are TGCGCCAGCAGCATCAACTTGGGCGACACTGAAGCTTTCTTT.

V gene TRBV28 combines with J gene TRBJ2-7, with TRBD1 matching over 7 bases. The V gene's germline CDR1 is MDHEN and CDR2 SYDVKM. J was trimmed by 2 bases and V by 3 bases; bases with no gene match: 4. The length of the CDR3 is 14 residues. The CDR3 is CASSLKGQPYEQYV. In DNA, the CDR3 is TGTGCCAGCAGTTTGAAGGGACAGCCCTACGAGCAGTACGTC.

V usage is TRBV5-6 and J usage is TRBJ2-3, with 8 nucleotides matching TRBD1. CDR3 length: 15 residues. Germline lookup yields CDR1 SGHDT and CDR2 YYEEEE. V shed 3 bases, J shed 1 base, and the junction held 4 bases outside the gene matches. This CDR3 reads CASSSRGRGTDTQYF. The CDR3 DNA is TGTGCCAGCAGCTCCAGGGGGCGGGGCACAGATACGCAGTATTTT.

V and J are TRBV5-1 and TRBJ2-2, with TRBD1 identical over 8 bases. Germline trimming cut 5 bases from V and 1 base from J; bases unmatched to any gene: 13. Germline V gene lookup returns CDR1 SGHRS and CDR2 YFSETQ. This CDR3 is built from 18 residues. In nucleotides, the CDR3 is TGCGCCAGCAGGAATCCAACAGGGGGACGACAGAACACCGGGGAGCTGTTTTTT. Amino acid sequence: CASRNPTGGRQNTGELFF.

The chain links TRBV4-2 to TRBJ2-2; 7 bases map to TRBD2. The CDR3 sequence is 17 residues long. Germline V gene lookup returns CDR1 LGHNA and CDR2 YNFKEQ. The junction had 8 bases not matched to a gene; V was cut back by 2 bases and J by 2 bases. The CDR3 is CASSQPSGGGNTGELFF. In DNA form, the CDR3 reads TGTGCCAGCAGCCAACCCAGTGGGGGGGGTAACACCGGGGAGCTGTTTTTT.

This chain connects TRBV6-1 to TRBJ1-3, with TRBD1 matching over 7 bases. The V gene's germline CDR1 is MNHNS and CDR2 SASEGT. Trimming at V came to 4 bases and at J to 2 bases, leaving 5 bases not matched to a gene. This CDR3 spans 15 amino acids. The CDR3 region has the DNA TGTGCCAGCAGTGGTGGGACAGACCCTGGAAACACCATATATTTT. This sequence encodes CASSGGTDPGNTIYF.

This clone was picked up one time. The junction departs from germline at one end; a sequencing error may be responsible. The V call is TRBV7-9, the J call TRBJ2-1, with D unclear. This CDR3 spans 11 amino acids. The germline CDR1 and CDR2 sequences are SEHNR and FQNEAQ (reference sequence). The CDR3 coding sequence is TGTGCCAGCAGCTCCTACGATGAGCAGTTCTTC. This encodes CASSSYDEQFF.

This chain uses TRBV7-9 with TRBJ1-6; 7 nucleotides agree with TRBD1. Trimming took 4 bases from V and 7 from J; bases not matched to a gene: 4. This CDR3 region has 14 residues. Germline lookup yields CDR1 SEHNR and CDR2 FQNEAQ (reference sequence). CDR3 region: CASSSPGGNSPLHF. The CDR3 DNA sequence: TGTGCCAGCAGCTCCCCAGGGGGAAATTCACCCCTCCACTTT.

This clone occurred once. The genes are TRBV9 and TRBJ1-1, with 10 bases fitting TRBD1. J gave up 5 bases and V 4 bases, and 17 bases lay outside the gene matches. The CDR3 runs to 18 residues. The V gene's germline CDR1 is SGDLS and CDR2 YYNGEE. CDR3 DNA sequence: TGTGCCAGCAGCCCGCGGGGTACCTTCGGGACAGGGGATACTGAAGCTTTCTTT. This sequence encodes CASSPRGTFGTGDTEAFF.